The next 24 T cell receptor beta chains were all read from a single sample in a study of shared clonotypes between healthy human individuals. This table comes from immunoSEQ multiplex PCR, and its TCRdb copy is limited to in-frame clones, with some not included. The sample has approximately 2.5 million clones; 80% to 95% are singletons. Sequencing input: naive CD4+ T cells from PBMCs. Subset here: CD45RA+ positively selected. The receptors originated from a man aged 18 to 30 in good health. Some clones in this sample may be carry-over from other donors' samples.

As DNA, the CDR3 is TGTGCCAGCAGCTTGAAGGGGTTCCAAGAGACCCAGTACTTC. This codes for CASSLKGFQETQYF. V gene TRBV5-4 combines with J gene TRBJ2-5; D is possibly TRBD1 (5 bases). Trimming stripped 1 base from V and 1 base from J, with 8 bases between. Per the germline V gene, CDR1 is SGHNT and CDR2 is YYREEE (reference sequence). The CDR3 totals 14 residues.

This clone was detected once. CDR3 loop: CASSRQGAIYNEQFF. The DNA of the CDR3 is TGCGCCAGCAGCCGCCAGGGGGCCATTTACAATGAGCAGTTCTTC. J is TRBJ2-1 and V is TRBV5-1; 8 bases are shared with TRBD1. The ends lost 4 bases at V and 4 bases at J; junction bases unmatched: 7. Germline V CDR1 and CDR2: SGHRS, YFSETQ. This CDR3 has 15 residues.

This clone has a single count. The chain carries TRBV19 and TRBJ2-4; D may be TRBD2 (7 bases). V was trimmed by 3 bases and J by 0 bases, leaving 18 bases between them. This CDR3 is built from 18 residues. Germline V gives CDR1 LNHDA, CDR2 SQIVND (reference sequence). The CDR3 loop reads CASSIWAGEGIAKNIQYF. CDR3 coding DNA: TGTGCCAGTAGTATTTGGGCAGGGGAGGGAATAGCCAAAAACATTCAGTACTTC. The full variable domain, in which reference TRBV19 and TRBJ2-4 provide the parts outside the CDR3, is DGGITQSPKYLFRKEGQNVTLSCEQNLNHDAMYWYRQDPGQGLRLIYYSQIVNDFQKGDIAEGYSVSREKKESFPLTVTSAQKNPTAFYLCASSIWAGEGIAKNIQYFGAGTRLSVL.

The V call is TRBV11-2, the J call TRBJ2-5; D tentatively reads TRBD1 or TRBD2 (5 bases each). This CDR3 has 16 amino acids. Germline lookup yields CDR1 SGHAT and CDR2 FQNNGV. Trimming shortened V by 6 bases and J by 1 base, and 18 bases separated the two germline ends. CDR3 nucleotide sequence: TGTGCCAGCAGTACACTGCCGGGGCTACCCCAAGAGACCCAGTACTTC. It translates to CASSTLPGLPQETQYF.

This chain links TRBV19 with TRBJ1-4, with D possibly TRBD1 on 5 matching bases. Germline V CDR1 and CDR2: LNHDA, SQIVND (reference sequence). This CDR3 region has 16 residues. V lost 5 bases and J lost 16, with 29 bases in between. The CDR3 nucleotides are TGTGCCAGTAGTGACCAATGGGGCCAAACCTGGGCCCCCCCGTTTTTT. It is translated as CASSDQWGQTWAPPFF.

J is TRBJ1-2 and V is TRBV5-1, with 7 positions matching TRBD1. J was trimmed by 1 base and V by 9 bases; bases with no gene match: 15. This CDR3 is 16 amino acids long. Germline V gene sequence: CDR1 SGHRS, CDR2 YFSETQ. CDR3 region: CATRPGQRVINYGYTF. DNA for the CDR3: TGCGCCACCAGGCCGGGACAGAGAGTAATTAACTATGGCTACACCTTC.

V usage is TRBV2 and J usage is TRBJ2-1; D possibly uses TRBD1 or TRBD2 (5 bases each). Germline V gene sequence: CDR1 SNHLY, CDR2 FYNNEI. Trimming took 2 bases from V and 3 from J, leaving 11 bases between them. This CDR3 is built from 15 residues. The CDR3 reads CASSETGQNYNEQFF. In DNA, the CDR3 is TGTGCCAGCAGTGAAACGGGGCAGAACTACAATGAGCAGTTCTTC.

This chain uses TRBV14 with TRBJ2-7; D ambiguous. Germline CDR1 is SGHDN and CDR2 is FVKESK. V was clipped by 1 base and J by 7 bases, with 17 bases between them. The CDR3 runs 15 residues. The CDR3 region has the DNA TGTGCCAGCAGCCAAGCACTCGCGATCCCTGGGGAGCAGTACTTC. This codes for CASSQALAIPGEQYF.

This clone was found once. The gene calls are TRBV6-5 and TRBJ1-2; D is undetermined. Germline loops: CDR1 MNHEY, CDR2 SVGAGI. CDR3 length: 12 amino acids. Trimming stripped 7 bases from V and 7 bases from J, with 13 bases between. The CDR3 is CASIGRASGYTF. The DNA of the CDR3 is TGTGCCAGCATCGGTCGGGCCTCTGGCTACACCTTC.

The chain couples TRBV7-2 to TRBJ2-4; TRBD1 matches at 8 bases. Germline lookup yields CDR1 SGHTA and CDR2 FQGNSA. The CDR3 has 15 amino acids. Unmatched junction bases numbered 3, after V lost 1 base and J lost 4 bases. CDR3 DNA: TGTGCCAGCAGCTTAGTTGGACAGGGAAAAAACATTCAGTACTTC. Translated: CASSLVGQGKNIQYF.

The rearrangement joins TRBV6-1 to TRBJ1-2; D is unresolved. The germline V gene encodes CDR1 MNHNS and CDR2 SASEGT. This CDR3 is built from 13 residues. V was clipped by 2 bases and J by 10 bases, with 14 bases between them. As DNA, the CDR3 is TGTGCCAGCAGTGAATCCCGTATATTAACCTACACCTTC. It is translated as CASSESRILTYTF.

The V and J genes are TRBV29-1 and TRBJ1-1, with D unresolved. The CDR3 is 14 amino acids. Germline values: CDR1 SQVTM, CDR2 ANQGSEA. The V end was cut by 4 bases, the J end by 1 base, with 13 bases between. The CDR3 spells CSVALKVANTEAFF. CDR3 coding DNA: TGCAGCGTTGCCCTTAAGGTTGCGAACACTGAAGCTTTCTTT.

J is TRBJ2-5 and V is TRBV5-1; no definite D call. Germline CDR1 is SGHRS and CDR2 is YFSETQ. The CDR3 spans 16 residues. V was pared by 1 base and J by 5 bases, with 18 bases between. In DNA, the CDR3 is TGCGCCAGCAGCTTGTCGCATTCAATCCCGTCGGAGACCCAGTACTTC. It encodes CASSLSHSIPSETQYF.

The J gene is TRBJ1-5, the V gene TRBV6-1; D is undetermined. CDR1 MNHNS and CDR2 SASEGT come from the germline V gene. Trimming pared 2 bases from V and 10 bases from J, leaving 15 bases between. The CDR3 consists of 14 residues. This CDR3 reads CASSETPRDEPQHF. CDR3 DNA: TGTGCCAGCAGTGAAACCCCCCGGGATGAACCCCAGCATTTT.

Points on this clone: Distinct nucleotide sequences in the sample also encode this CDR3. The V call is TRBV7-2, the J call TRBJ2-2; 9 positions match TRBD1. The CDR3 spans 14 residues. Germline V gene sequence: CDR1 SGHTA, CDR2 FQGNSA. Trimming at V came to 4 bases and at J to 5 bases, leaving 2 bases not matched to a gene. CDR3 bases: TGTGCCAGCAGCTCGACAGGGGGAACCGGGGAGCTGTTTTTT. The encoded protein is CASSSTGGTGELFF. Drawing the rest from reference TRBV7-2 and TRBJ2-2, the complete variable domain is GAGVSQSPSNKVTEKGKDVELRCDPISGHTALYWYRQSLGQGLEFLIYFQGNSAPDKSGLPSDRFSAERTGGSVSTLTIQRTQQEDSAVYLCASSSTGGTGELFFGEGSRLTVL.

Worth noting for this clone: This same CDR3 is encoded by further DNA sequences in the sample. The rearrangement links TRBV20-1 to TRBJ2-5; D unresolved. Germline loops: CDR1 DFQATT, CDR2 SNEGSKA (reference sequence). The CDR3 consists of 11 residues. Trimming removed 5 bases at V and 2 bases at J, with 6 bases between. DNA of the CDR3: TGCAGTGCTCAAGCGCAAGAGACCCAGTACTTC. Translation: CSAQAQETQYF.

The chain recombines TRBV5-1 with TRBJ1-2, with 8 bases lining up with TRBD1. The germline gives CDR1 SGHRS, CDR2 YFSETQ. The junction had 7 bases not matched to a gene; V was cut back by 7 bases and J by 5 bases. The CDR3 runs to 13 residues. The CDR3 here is CASSGQGEYGYTF. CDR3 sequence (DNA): TGCGCCAGCTCCGGACAGGGAGAATATGGCTACACCTTC.

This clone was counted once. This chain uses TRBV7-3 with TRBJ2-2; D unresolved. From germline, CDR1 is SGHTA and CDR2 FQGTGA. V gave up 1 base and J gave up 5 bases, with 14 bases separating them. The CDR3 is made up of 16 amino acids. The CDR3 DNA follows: TGTGCCAGCAGCTTAATGTCTGCCGGATCGACCGGGGAGCTGTTTTTT. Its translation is CASSLMSAGSTGELFF.

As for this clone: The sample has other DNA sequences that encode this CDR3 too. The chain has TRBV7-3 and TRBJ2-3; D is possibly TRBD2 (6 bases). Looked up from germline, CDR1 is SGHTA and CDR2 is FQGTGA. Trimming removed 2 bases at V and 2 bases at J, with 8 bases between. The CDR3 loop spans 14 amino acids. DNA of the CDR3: TGTGCCAGCAGCTTAGGCGGGGTCACAGATACGCAGTATTTT. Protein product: CASSLGGVTDTQYF.

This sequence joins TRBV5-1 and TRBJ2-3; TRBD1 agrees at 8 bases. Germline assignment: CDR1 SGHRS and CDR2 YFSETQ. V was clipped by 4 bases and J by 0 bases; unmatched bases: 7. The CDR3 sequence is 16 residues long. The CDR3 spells CASSPRTGLSTDTQYF. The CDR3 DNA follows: TGCGCCAGCAGCCCCCGGACAGGGTTGAGCACAGATACGCAGTATTTT. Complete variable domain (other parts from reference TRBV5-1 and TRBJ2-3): KAGVTQTPRYLIKTRGQQVTLSCSPISGHRSVSWYQQTPGQGLQFLFEYFSETQRNKGNFPGRFSGRQFSNSRSEMNVSTLELGDSALYLCASSPRTGLSTDTQYFGPGTRLTVL.

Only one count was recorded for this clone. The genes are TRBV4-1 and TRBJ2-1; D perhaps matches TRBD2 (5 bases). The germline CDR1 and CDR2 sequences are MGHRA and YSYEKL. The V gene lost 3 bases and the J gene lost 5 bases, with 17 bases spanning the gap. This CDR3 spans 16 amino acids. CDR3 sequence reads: CASSHPGVAGDNEQFF. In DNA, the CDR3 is TGCGCCAGCAGCCACCCTGGGGTGGCGGGTGACAATGAGCAGTTCTTC.

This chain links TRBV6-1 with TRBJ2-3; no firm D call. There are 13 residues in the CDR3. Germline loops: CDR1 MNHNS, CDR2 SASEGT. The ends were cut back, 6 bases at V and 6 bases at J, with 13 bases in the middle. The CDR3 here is CASRFPGVDTQYF. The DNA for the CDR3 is TGTGCCAGCAGATTCCCTGGTGTGGATACGCAGTATTTT.

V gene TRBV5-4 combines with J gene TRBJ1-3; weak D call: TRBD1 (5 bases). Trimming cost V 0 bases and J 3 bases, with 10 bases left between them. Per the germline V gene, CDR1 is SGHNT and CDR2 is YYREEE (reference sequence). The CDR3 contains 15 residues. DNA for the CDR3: TGTGCCAGCAGCTTGGCCGGGGCGGATGGAAACACCATATATTTT. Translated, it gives CASSLAGADGNTIYF. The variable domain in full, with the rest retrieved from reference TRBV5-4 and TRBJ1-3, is ETGVTQSPTHLIKTRGQQVTLRCSSQSGHNTVSWYQQALGQGPQFIFQYYREEENGRGNFPPRFSGLQFPNYSSELNVNALELDDSALYLCASSLAGADGNTIYFGEGSWLTVV.

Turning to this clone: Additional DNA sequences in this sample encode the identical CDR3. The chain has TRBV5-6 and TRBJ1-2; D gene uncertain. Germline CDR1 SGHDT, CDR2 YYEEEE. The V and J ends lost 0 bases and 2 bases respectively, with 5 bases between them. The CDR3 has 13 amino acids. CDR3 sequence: CASSLGRNYGYTF. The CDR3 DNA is TGTGCCAGCAGCTTGGGACGAAACTATGGCTACACCTTC. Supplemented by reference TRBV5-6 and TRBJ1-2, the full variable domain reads DAGVTQSPTHLIKTRGQQVTLRCSPKSGHDTVSWYQQALGQGPQFIFQYYEEEERQRGNFPDRFSGHQFPNYSSELNVNALLLGDSALYLCASSLGRNYGYTFGSGTRLTVV.